The 17 T cell receptor beta chains in this list originate from one sample, sequenced in a study of CD8+CD57+ T cells in acquired aplastic anemia. Genomic DNA templated the TCR beta VDJ and CDR3 profiling. Each CDR3 protein is one row after TCRdb ran MiXCR on the reads. The sample carries roughly 200,000 distinct CDR3 sequences, roughly 55% recorded once. Sequencing input: sorted CD4+, CD8+, or CD8+CD57+ T cells (not recorded which) from PBMCs. These TCRs come from a human donor in good health.

The rearrangement uses TRBV7-2 and TRBJ2-2, with 11 bases matching TRBD2. Germline assignment: CDR1 SGHTA and CDR2 FQGNSA. V lost 5 bases to trimming and J lost 2 bases; unmatched junction nucleotides: 13. The CDR3 consists of 19 residues. DNA of the CDR3: TGTGCCAGCAGCGGATCCAGGGAACTAGCGGGAGTCAACACCGGGGAGCTGTTTTTT. As protein: CASSGSRELAGVNTGELFF.

This clonotype has ten or more counts. The CDR3 sequence is CASSLSAAEYEQYF. For the CDR3, the DNA is TGTGCCAGCAGCTTGTCAGCGGCGGAATACGAGCAGTACTTC. The chain carries TRBV5-8 and TRBJ2-7, with D perhaps TRBD2 (5 bases). The V gene's germline CDR1 is SGHTS and CDR2 YDEGEE. This CDR3 contains 14 residues. Deletions cut 1 base from V and 4 bases from J, with 12 bases between.

The chain combines TRBV7-8 with TRBJ2-7; weak D call: TRBD1 (6 bases). V dropped 5 bases and J dropped 4 bases, with 15 bases sitting between them. Germline V lookup: CDR1 SGHVS, CDR2 FQNEAQ. The CDR3 contains 14 residues. In DNA, the CDR3 is TGTGCCAGCAGCCACGGGACACAACTTTACGAGCAGTACTTC. Amino acid sequence: CASSHGTQLYEQYF.

The chain carries TRBV25-1 and TRBJ1-2, with D perhaps matching TRBD1 (6 bases). The germline V gene has CDR1 MGHDK and CDR2 SYGVNS. V gave up 2 bases and J gave up 7 bases, with 17 bases separating them. This CDR3 is 15 amino acids long. The CDR3, as DNA: TGTGCCAGCAGTGAACGAACTGACAGGCCCCCTGGCTACACCTTC. It yields the protein CASSERTDRPPGYTF.

Here the CDR3 DNA reads TGTGCCAGCTTGCAGTACCCCGACGTCGCAGATACGCAGTATTTT. It is translated as CASLQYPDVADTQYF. The V call is TRBV2, the J call TRBJ2-3, with D unclear. Trimming pared 8 bases from V and 4 bases from J, leaving 19 bases between. The CDR3 is made up of 15 amino acids. From germline, CDR1 is SNHLY and CDR2 FYNNEI.

This clonotype was observed a few times. V usage is TRBV7-6 and J usage is TRBJ2-5; D gene unclear. The CDR3 length is 14 residues. CDR1 and CDR2 from the germline V gene are SGHVS and FNYEAQ. V was shortened by 1 base and J by 3 bases, with 9 bases between the two germline ends. The CDR3: CASSLVSTKETQYF. The CDR3 DNA reads as TGTGCCAGCAGCTTAGTGTCAACGAAAGAGACCCAGTACTTC.

The V gene is TRBV7-6, the J gene TRBJ2-7, with TRBD2 matching over 7 bases. From germline, CDR1 is SGHVS and CDR2 FNYEAQ. J gave up 0 bases and V 1 base, and 3 bases lay outside the gene matches. CDR3 length equals 15 residues. The CDR3 is CASSLERGLSYEQYF. The CDR3 DNA reads TGTGCCAGCAGCTTAGAGCGGGGTCTCTCCTACGAGCAGTACTTC.

The chain combines TRBV15 with TRBJ2-5, with D perhaps TRBD1 or TRBD2 (5 bases each). Trimming shortened V by 8 bases and J by 5 bases, and 15 bases separated the two germline ends. This CDR3 is built from 13 residues. Per germline, CDR1 LNHNV and CDR2 YYDKDF (reference sequence). In DNA form, the CDR3 reads TGTGCCACCCGCCATCGGGGCGTGGAGACCCAGTACTTC. Protein: CATRHRGVETQYF.

This clonotype has only one observation. The chain carries TRBV7-2 and TRBJ2-7; weak D call: TRBD1 (6 bases). In germline, CDR1 is SGHTA, CDR2 FQGNSA. The CDR3 has 14 residues. Trimming took off 5 bases at V and 2 bases at J, with 13 bases between the two ends. CDR3: CASSINRATYEQYF. In DNA, the CDR3 is TGTGCCAGCAGCATCAACAGGGCTACCTACGAGCAGTACTTC.

The chain carries TRBV2 and TRBJ1-5; 7 nucleotides line up with TRBD1. Germline CDR1 and CDR2: SNHLY and FYNNEI. J lost 2 bases, V lost 3 bases, and 4 bases had no gene match. The CDR3 length is 15 residues. CDR3 sequence reads: CASSDLGGGNQPQHF. In DNA, the CDR3 is TGTGCCAGCAGTGACCTAGGGGGCGGCAATCAGCCCCAGCATTTT.

This chain uses TRBV20-1 with TRBJ2-7, with D perhaps matching TRBD2 (7 bases). CDR1 is DFQATT, CDR2 SNEGSKA, per germline (reference sequence). The length of the CDR3 is 12 residues. V dropped 3 bases and J dropped 6 bases, with 12 bases sitting between them. The CDR3: CSASGGPFEQYF. The CDR3 nucleotides are TGCAGTGCTAGCGGGGGGCCCTTCGAGCAGTACTTC.

About this clonotype: At one end the junction does not follow the germline gene, possibly because of a read error. This sequence joins TRBV4-1 and TRBJ1-1; D may be TRBD1 (5 bases). The CDR3 loop spans 15 amino acids. The germline V gene encodes CDR1 MGHRA and CDR2 YSYEKL. The CDR3 DNA reads TGCGCCAGCAGCGAAGAGACAGATGCGAACACTGAAGCTTTCTTT. Amino acids: CASSEETDANTEAFF.

This clonotype was seen many times. The rearrangement links TRBV11-1 to TRBJ2-3; the D gene is possibly TRBD2 (5 bases). V was shortened by 4 bases and J by 6 bases, with 14 bases between the two germline ends. This CDR3 has 14 residues. The germline V gene has CDR1 SGHAT and CDR2 FQDESV (reference sequence). CDR3 residues: CASSSGLGPDTQYF. The DNA of the CDR3 is TGTGCCAGCAGCTCCGGACTTGGCCCGGATACGCAGTATTTT.

The chain combines TRBV15 with TRBJ1-6, with D maybe TRBD1 (5 bases). The CDR3 is made up of 16 amino acids. V was cut by 1 base and J by 9 bases, with 16 bases left in between. Per the germline V gene, CDR1 is LNHNV and CDR2 is YYDKDF (reference sequence). The CDR3 sequence is CATSRGGLGGGSPLHF. The CDR3 DNA reads TGTGCCACCAGCAGAGGGGGCCTCGGGGGAGGTTCACCCCTCCACTTT.

This clonotype showed up just a few times. This chain joins TRBV30 and TRBJ2-7; tentative D call: TRBD2 (6 bases). V was shortened by 4 bases and J by 0 bases, with 13 bases between the two germline ends. The CDR3 is 14 residues long. CDR1 and CDR2 from the germline V gene are GTSNPN and SVGIG (reference sequence). The CDR3 DNA sequence: TGTGCCTGGAATAGCGGAGGGTCCTCCTACGAGCAGTACTTC. This sequence encodes CAWNSGGSSYEQYF.

This chain joins TRBV24-1 and TRBJ2-1; TRBD2 aligns across 7 bases. Germline CDR1 and CDR2: KGHDR and SFDVKD. Trimming at V came to 5 bases and at J to 1 base, leaving 7 bases not matched to a gene. There are 16 residues in the CDR3. CDR3 nucleotide sequence: TGTGCCACCAGTGGGGTAGCGGGTATGTCCTACAATGAGCAGTTCTTC. Encoded protein: CATSGVAGMSYNEQFF.

This clonotype was seen only a few times. The chain uses TRBV20-1 and TRBJ2-1, with a tentative D call TRBD2 (5 bases). Germline assignment: CDR1 DFQATT and CDR2 SNEGSKA (reference sequence). This CDR3 region has 14 residues. Trimming pared 4 bases from V and 0 bases from J, leaving 10 bases between. The CDR3, as DNA: TGCAGTGCTAAACTAGGACTCTCCTACAATGAGCAGTTCTTC. The encoded protein is CSAKLGLSYNEQFF.